Listed below are T cell receptor beta chains from one sample, sequenced in a study of T cell repertoires in cytomegalovirus infection. TCRdb called the reads again in MiXCR, with one record for every CDR3 protein. The sample includes 680,000 or so distinct CDR3 sequences, 35% to 45% of them seen just once. The sequencing sample was made of PBMCs. The receptors shown here come from a human donor in good health (CMV status not recorded). Some clones in this sample may be carry-over from other donors' samples. The CDR3 runs from the conserved cysteine through the conserved F or W. Each record gives: J gene, CDR3 length, V gene, D gene, clone size, CDR3 DNA, CDR3 protein. The D gene is left open where the match is weak. Size values are once, few and many counts, or a class for expanded clones, and some rows have none.

J: TRBJ1-1; length: 14; V: TRBV20-1; D: -; size: -; DNA: TGCAGTGCTCGTTCAGAGTTCGGAGACACTGAAGCTTTCTTT; CDR3: CSARSEFGDTEAFF
J: TRBJ2-1; length: 15; V: TRBV11-2; D: TRBD2; size: -; DNA: TGTGCCAGCAGCTTTGCAGCGGGGGCCTACAATGAGCAGTTCTTC; CDR3: CASSFAAGAYNEQFF
J: TRBJ2-7; length: 16; V: TRBV10-3; D: TRBD2; size: -; DNA: TGTGCCATCGCCAGCCTTGGACTAGCGGCCTCCTACGAGCAGTACTTC; CDR3: CAIASLGLAASYEQYF
J: TRBJ2-2; length: 17; V: TRBV19; D: -; size: -; DNA: TGTGCCAGTAGTATTAGGAGCTCGGAGTTTAAGCGGGGGGAGCTGTTTTTT; CDR3: CASSIRSSEFKRGELFF
J: TRBJ2-3; length: 14; V: TRBV6-1; D: TRBD1; size: -; DNA: TGTGCCAGCAGTGAAGGGGGACAGGGAGATACGCAGTATTTT; CDR3: CASSEGGQGDTQYF
J: TRBJ2-3; length: 14; V: TRBV20-1; D: -; size: -; DNA: TGCAGTGCAGTTGAGGGGGGCTTCACAGATACGCAGTATTTT; CDR3: CSAVEGGFTDTQYF
J: TRBJ2-3; length: 13; V: TRBV25-1; D: -; size: -; DNA: TGTGCCAGCAGTGATCCCCACACAGATACGCAGTATTTT; CDR3: CASSDPHTDTQYF
J: TRBJ1-2; length: 14; V: TRBV5-6; D: -; size: -; DNA: TGTGCCAGCAGCCCCGGGGGGGGGGGCTATGGCTACAACTTC; CDR3: CASSPGGGGYGYNF
J: TRBJ1-2; length: 15; V: TRBV19; D: TRBD1; size: -; DNA: TGTGCCAGTAGTATTCCACAGGGGGCGAAACGTGGCTACACCTTC; CDR3: CASSIPQGAKRGYTF
J: TRBJ1-1; length: 17; V: TRBV7-9; D: TRBD1; size: -; DNA: TGTGCCAGCAGCCGCACGAACGGGACAGGGGAAGGGACTGAAGCTTTCTTT; CDR3: CASSRTNGTGEGTEAFF
J: TRBJ1-4; length: 13; V: TRBV7-6; D: TRBD1; size: few; DNA: TGTGCCAGCAGCTTAGGACAGGGTGAAAAACTGTTTTTT; CDR3: CASSLGQGEKLFF
J: TRBJ2-2; length: 17; V: TRBV5-4; D: TRBD2; size: -; DNA: TGTGCCAGCACCCGTAGAAGCGGGGGCCTTAACACCGGGGAGCTGTTTTTT; CDR3: CASTRRSGGLNTGELFF
J: TRBJ2-2; length: 15; V: TRBV12-3/TRBV12-4; D: TRBD1; size: -; DNA: TGTGCCAGCAGTGACAGGGGGCAGGACACCGGGGAGCTGTTTTTT; CDR3: CASSDRGQDTGELFF
J: TRBJ1-2; length: 14; V: TRBV4-1; D: -; size: few; DNA: TGCGCCAGCAGCCAAGGGCCGACGAACTATGGCTACACCTTC; CDR3: CASSQGPTNYGYTF
J: TRBJ2-1; length: 18; V: TRBV5-1; D: TRBD2; size: once; DNA: TGCGCCAGCAGCTTGATTCCCCTAGCGGGAGATATGTTGAATGAGCAGTTCTTC; CDR3: CASSLIPLAGDMLNEQFF
J: TRBJ2-1; length: 16; V: TRBV7-2; D: TRBD2; size: many; DNA: TGTGCCAGCAGCTTAGCCAGGCTAGCGGGAGTCGATGAGCAGTTCTTC; CDR3: CASSLARLAGVDEQFF
J: TRBJ2-7; length: 15; V: TRBV20-1; D: TRBD2; size: few; DNA: TGCAGTGCGACCAGCGGAGGGACTATCTCCTACGAGCAGTACTTC; CDR3: CSATSGGTISYEQYF
J: TRBJ1-3; length: 13; V: TRBV10-3; D: -; size: -; DNA: TGTGCCATCTCTCGGAGCCCTGGAAACACCATATATTTT; CDR3: CAISRSPGNTIYF
J: TRBJ1-1; length: 13; V: TRBV20-1; D: -; size: -; DNA: TGCAGTGCTAGAGTTCCTCTGAACACTGAAGCTTTCTTT; CDR3: CSARVPLNTEAFF
J: TRBJ1-2; length: 14; V: TRBV28; D: -; size: -; DNA: TGTGCCAGCACGGAAGTCCAGGCCGTCTATGGGTACACCTTC; CDR3: CASTEVQAVYGYTF
J: TRBJ2-2; length: 12; V: TRBV20-1; D: -; size: few; DNA: TGCAGTGCTAGAGAGAACACCGGGGAGCTGTTTTTT; CDR3: CSARENTGELFF
J: TRBJ2-4; length: 13; V: TRBV29-1; D: TRBD1; size: -; DNA: TGCAGCGTTGAAAAGGGACAGGGTAACATTCAGTACTTC; CDR3: CSVEKGQGNIQYF
J: TRBJ2-1; length: 15; V: TRBV11-2; D: TRBD2; size: -; DNA: TGTGCCAGCAGCTCGAGGACTAGCGGGTTTAGTGAGCAGTTCTTC; CDR3: CASSSRTSGFSEQFF
J: TRBJ1-2; length: 13; V: TRBV2; D: TRBD1; size: -; DNA: TGTGCCAGCAGCACGGACAGGGGACATGGCTACACCTTC; CDR3: CASSTDRGHGYTF
J: TRBJ2-7; length: 17; V: TRBV7-6; D: -; size: -; DNA: TGTGCCAGCAGCTTAGCGCGAGCAGGGACGACATCCTACGAGCAGTACTTC; CDR3: CASSLARAGTTSYEQYF
J: TRBJ2-5; length: 15; V: TRBV12-3/TRBV12-4; D: -; size: -; DNA: TGTGCCAGCAGCCCCCCTGGGGGGGGCGTTGGGACCCAGTACTTC; CDR3: CASSPPGGGVGTQYF
J: TRBJ2-7; length: 15; V: TRBV10-3; D: TRBD2; size: few; DNA: TGTGCCATCAGGGGGACTAGCGGGGGGAAGTACGAGCAGTACTTC; CDR3: CAIRGTSGGKYEQYF
J: TRBJ1-2; length: 13; V: TRBV28; D: -; size: few; DNA: TGTGCCAGCAGTTTAGACAGCGACTATGGCTACACCTTC; CDR3: CASSLDSDYGYTF
J: TRBJ1-1; length: 16; V: TRBV27; D: -; size: -; DNA: TGTGCCAGCAGTTTGAGGTGGGCATTCGAGAACACTGAAGCTTTCTTT; CDR3: CASSLRWAFENTEAFF